The 18 T cell receptor beta chains presented below share a single source sample, sequenced in a study of blood T cells in healthy people across ages. The use of a sample-barcoded 5' primer and a J-beta primer mix characterized a second PCR of about 7 to 12 cycles. MiXCR, applied by TCRdb to the 5' RACE reads, yields one record per CDR3 protein. The table includes roughly 680,000 distinct CDR3 sequences, 20% to 25% detected once. Sequencing was carried out using blood. The receptors derive from a man between 65 and 80 years old in good health.

In its sample, this clonotype was seen a few times. CDR3 amino acids: CASSDGTSGGTGELFF. The CDR3, as DNA: TGTGCCAGCAGCGACGGGACTAGCGGGGGCACCGGGGAGCTGTTTTTT. The chain has TRBV7-9 and TRBJ2-2, with 14 bases fitting TRBD2. V lost 5 bases and J lost 4; bases outside the gene matches: 3. The germline V gene has CDR1 SEHNR and CDR2 FQNEAQ (reference sequence). The CDR3 has 16 residues.

The chain recombines TRBV20-1 with TRBJ2-5; TRBD1 matches at 10 bases. Trimming cost V 6 bases and J 1 base; bases outside gene matches: 11. Germline V gives CDR1 DFQATT, CDR2 SNEGSKA (reference sequence). The CDR3 runs 16 residues. The CDR3 DNA follows: TGCAGTGCCACGACAGGGGGCGCAGGTCGCCAAGAGACCCAGTACTTC. Its protein is CSATTGGAGRQETQYF.

This clonotype was seen repeatedly, ten times or more. The CDR3 coding sequence is TGTGCCAGCAGCCTTGGTTTGGATGAGCAGTTCTTC. It yields the protein CASSLGLDEQFF. The chain couples TRBV7-2 to TRBJ2-1; no clear D. The V gene's germline CDR1 is SGHTA and CDR2 FQGNSA. With 5 bases removed from V and 8 bases from J, the gap between germline ends came to 10 bases. This CDR3 region has 12 residues.

A word on this clonotype: One end of the junction varies from germline; a read error may be responsible. J is TRBJ2-1 and V is TRBV7-7; D gene unclear. This CDR3 has 14 amino acids. CDR1 is SSHAT and CDR2 is FNYEAQ in the germline V gene (reference sequence). CDR3 nucleotide sequence: TGTGCTAGCAGCTTAGGATCGACCAACAATGAGCAGTTCTTC. It specifies CASSLGSTNNEQFF. Looking up the rest from reference TRBV7-7 and TRBJ2-1 gives the full variable domain: GAGVSQSPRYKVTKRGQDVTLRCDPISSHATLYWYQQALGQGPEFLTYFNYEAQPDKSGLPSDRFSAERPEGSISTLTIQRTEQRDSAMYRCASSLGSTNNEQFFGPGTRLTVL.

The genes are TRBV5-1 and TRBJ2-3; 9 bases are a match to TRBD2. Germline lookup yields CDR1 SGHRS and CDR2 YFSETQ. The junction had 7 bases not matched to a gene; V was cut back by 2 bases and J by 0 bases. The CDR3 is made up of 17 amino acids. CDR3 loop: CASSFLPSGISTDTQYF. The CDR3 coding sequence is TGCGCCAGCAGCTTCCTGCCTAGCGGGATAAGCACAGATACGCAGTATTTT.

This clonotype showed up many times. The J gene is TRBJ2-3, the V gene TRBV24-1; TRBD1 matches at 11 bases. V shed 4 bases, J shed 5 bases, and the junction held 4 bases outside the gene matches. This CDR3 contains 15 residues. Germline CDR1 is KGHDR and CDR2 is SFDVKD. CDR3 in DNA: TGTGCCACCAGTGACTTTGGGACAGGGGGAGATACGCAGTATTTT. Its translation is CATSDFGTGGDTQYF.

This clonotype was detected only a few times. The chain joins TRBV25-1 to TRBJ1-2, with no clear D. The CDR3 sequence is 15 residues long. V shed 2 bases and J shed 4 bases, with 14 bases lying between them. Germline V gene lookup returns CDR1 MGHDK and CDR2 SYGVNS. DNA of the CDR3: TGTGCCAGCAGTGAAGGAGGGCACACCACCTATGGCTACACCTTC. The encoded protein is CASSEGGHTTYGYTF.

V is TRBV10-3 and J is TRBJ2-7; tentatively, D is TRBD1 (6 bases). Germline assignment: CDR1 ENHRY and CDR2 SYGVKD. V was cut by 10 bases and J by 6 bases, with 16 bases left in between. The CDR3 length is 12 residues. DNA for the CDR3: TGTGCCACCAAAGGGATGGACAGCGAGCAGTACTTC. Encoded protein: CATKGMDSEQYF.

This clonotype was observed a handful of times. The rearrangement uses TRBV9 and TRBJ2-1; a weak D match, TRBD2 (5 bases). Trimming left V 3 bases short and J 9 bases short, with 13 bases between. CDR3 size: 13 residues. The germline CDR1 and CDR2 sequences are SGDLS and YYNGEE. The CDR3 DNA follows: TGTGCCAGCAGCGACCGACTACCAAGTGAGCAGTTCTTC. This translates into CASSDRLPSEQFF. The full variable domain, its missing parts supplied by reference TRBV9 and TRBJ2-1, is DSGVTQTPKHLITATGQRVTLRCSPRSGDLSVYWYQQSLDQGLQFLIQYYNGEERAKGNILERFSAQQFPDLHSELNLSSLELGDSALYFCASSDRLPSEQFFGPGTRLTVL.

Ten or more counts support this clonotype. The V and J genes are TRBV6-2 or TRBV6-3 and TRBJ1-2; 9 positions match TRBD1. Germline V gene sequence: CDR1 MNHEY, CDR2 SVGEGT. V was pared by 4 bases and J by 5 bases, with 8 bases of the junction left unmatched. The CDR3 contains 15 residues. The CDR3 bases are TGTGCCAGCAGTTGGAGGACAGGGGATCCTTATGGCTACACCTTC. It translates to CASSWRTGDPYGYTF.

The rearrangement uses TRBV20-1 and TRBJ2-1; 9 bases fit TRBD1. Looked up from germline, CDR1 is DFQATT and CDR2 is SNEGSKA (reference sequence). There are 15 residues in the CDR3. Trimming took 2 bases from V and 6 from J; bases not matched to a gene: 8. CDR3 in amino acids: CSARYRDRVGNEQFF. In nucleotides, the CDR3 is TGCAGTGCTAGATACCGGGACAGGGTGGGCAATGAGCAGTTCTTC.

This clonotype was seen only a few times. The chain employs TRBV2 and TRBJ2-5; 8 bases align to TRBD1. The CDR3 spans 15 residues. Germline V CDR1 and CDR2: SNHLY, FYNNEI. V dropped 6 bases and J dropped 2; count of bases not matched to a gene: 8. The CDR3 DNA sequence: TGTGCCAGCAGGGCGGGGACAGGCCAACAAGAGACCCAGTACTTC. Encoded protein: CASRAGTGQQETQYF.

This clonotype was detected a few times. The V and J genes are TRBV27 and TRBJ2-5; a weak D match, TRBD2 (6 bases). With the DNA end fitting TRBJ2-7 better, the J assignment may be wrong. This CDR3 region has 15 residues. Germline V gene lookup returns CDR1 MNHEY and CDR2 SMNVEV (reference sequence). The DNA of the CDR3 is TGTGCCAGCACACCAAGGACTATCGGAAACTACGAGCAGTACTTC. This translates into CASTPRTIGNYEQYF.

This clonotype was seen a handful of times. V gene TRBV12-3 or TRBV12-4 combines with J gene TRBJ1-5; TRBD1 matches at 9 bases. This CDR3 has 15 residues. V lost 6 bases, J lost 7 bases, and 10 bases stayed unmatched. CDR3 in DNA: TGTGCCAGCAGGGAAGCCGGGACAGGGAGCCAGCCCCAGCATTTT. Amino acids: CASREAGTGSQPQHF.

The rearrangement uses TRBV11-2 and TRBJ1-3; D is unclear. V lost 2 bases and J lost 3, with 5 bases in between. Germline V gene data show CDR1 as SGHAT and CDR2 as FQNNGV. This CDR3 comprises 13 residues. CDR3 sequence: CASSLTDGNTIYF. The DNA of the CDR3 is TGTGCCAGCAGCTTAACGGATGGAAACACCATATATTTT.

The chain combines TRBV27 with TRBJ2-1; 14 positions agree with TRBD2. The CDR3 covers 14 residues. Germline values: CDR1 MNHEY, CDR2 SMNVEV (reference sequence). Losses at the gene ends were 8 bases for V and 8 bases for J; bases not matched to a gene: 5. DNA of the CDR3: TGTGCCAGCCTGAGACTAGCGGGAGGGTATGAGCAGTTCTTC. It yields the protein CASLRLAGGYEQFF.

The chain recombines TRBV7-9 with TRBJ2-5; D is unresolved. The J call is in doubt because the DNA end fits TRBJ2-7 better. The CDR3 loop spans 12 amino acids. Germline values: CDR1 SEHNR, CDR2 FQNEAQ (reference sequence). The CDR3 region has the DNA TGTGCCAGCATACGTGGGAACAACGAGCAGTACTTC. This sequence encodes CASIRGNNEQYF.

This clonotype occurred a few times. V usage is TRBV7-9 and J usage is TRBJ2-1, with a possible D match to TRBD1 (5 bases). This CDR3 has 13 amino acids. Germline loops: CDR1 SEHNR, CDR2 FQNEAQ (reference sequence). V was shortened by 5 bases and J by 9 bases, with 14 bases between the two germline ends. CDR3 DNA sequence: TGTGCCAGCAGCCCTAAAAATCAGGGTGAGCAGTTCTTC. Its translation is CASSPKNQGEQFF. The full variable domain, completed using reference TRBV7-9 and TRBJ2-1, is DTGVSQNPRHKITKRGQNVTFRCDPISEHNRLYWYRQTLGQGPEFLTYFQNEAQLEKSRLLSDRFSAERPKGSFSTLEIQRTEQGDSAMYLCASSPKNQGEQFFGPGTRLTVL.